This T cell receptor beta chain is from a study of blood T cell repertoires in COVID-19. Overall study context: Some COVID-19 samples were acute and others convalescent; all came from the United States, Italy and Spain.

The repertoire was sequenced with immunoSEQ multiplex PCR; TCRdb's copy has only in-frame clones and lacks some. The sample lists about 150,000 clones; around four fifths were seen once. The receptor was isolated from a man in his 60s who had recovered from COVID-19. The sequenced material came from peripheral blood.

The CDR3 DNA follows: TGTGCCAGCAGCTTACGGTTGTCTAGCGGAGCCTACAATGAGCAGTTCTTC. Its translation: CASSLRLSSGAYNEQFF. The chain is built from TRBV7-6 and TRBJ2-1, with TRBD2 matching 7 bases. The V and J ends lost 2 bases and 2 bases, in that order; junction bases with no gene match: 9. This CDR3 is 17 amino acids long. In germline, CDR1 is SGHVS, CDR2 FNYEAQ.